Described below is a single TCR beta chain sequence and its context. The junction departs from germline at one end; a sequencing error may be responsible. The germline gives CDR1 SGHRS, CDR2 YFSETQ. There are 14 residues in the CDR3. The data are from a study of T cells in Graves' hyperthyroidism and ophthalmopathy. Amplification of TCR beta CDR3 regions was performed using RNA transcripts as template. TCR CDR3 regions were first amplified by RT-PCR with HTBI primers. TCRdb used MiXCR to reprocess the multiplex PCR reads, holding one entry per CDR3 protein. Of under 350,000 distinct CDR3 sequences in the sample, about 25% were seen once.

The source material was blood. J is TRBJ2-5 and V is TRBV5-1; 8 nucleotides line up with TRBD1. The receptor was derived from a man in his forties or fifties with Graves' hyperthyroidism that later progressed to Graves' ophthalmopathy. The chain's CDR3 is CASSSGTGDPVPHF. The DNA for the CDR3 is TGCGCCAGCAGTTCCGGGACAGGAGACCCAGTACCCCACTTC.